One sample yielded the 18 T cell receptor beta chains listed below, sequenced in a study of memory CD4+ T cells and cytomegalovirus serostatus (dated by TCRdb to the late 2010s). The library was made by the immunoSEQ multiplex PCR assay. In TCRdb, the immuneACCESS table is reduced to in-frame sequences with V and J assigned. These tables do not hold every clone; where another copy was compared, an unresolved V gene accounts for under half, and the others remain unexplained. The sample contains around 53,000 clones, 83% of them found a single time. Of the sample, just under 2% is held by the ten largest clones. A FACSAria II was used to sort memory CD4+ T cells, defined as single viable CD3+CD4+CD8-CD45RO+ cells. Sequenced sample: memory CD4+ T cells from blood. These receptors were obtained from an adult in good health and CMV-seropositive.

This clone was observed a single time. The rearrangement uses TRBV2 and TRBJ2-7; a weak D match, TRBD2 (5 bases). CDR3 length equals 14 residues. V lost 3 bases to trimming and J lost 1 base, with 10 bases between them. Germline CDR1 SNHLY, CDR2 FYNNEI. The CDR3 spells CASSEGDSSYEQYF. CDR3 in DNA: TGTGCCAGCAGTGAGGGAGACTCTTCCTACGAGCAGTACTTC.

The chain joins TRBV2 to TRBJ1-1; no firm D call. CDR1 is SNHLY, CDR2 FYNNEI, per germline. The CDR3 extends over 13 amino acids. V shed 7 bases and J shed 2 bases, with 11 bases lying between them. DNA for the CDR3: TGTGCCAGCATGAGGGAGCAAAACACTGAAGCTTTCTTT. Translation: CASMREQNTEAFF.

By share, this clone ranks as medium-sized. The chain recombines TRBV7-9 with TRBJ1-1; D might be TRBD1 (5 bases). Germline-derived CDR1 and CDR2 are SEHNR and FQNEAQ (reference sequence). V shed 2 bases and J shed 9 bases, with 13 bases lying between them. The CDR3 sequence is 13 residues long. Here the CDR3 reads CASSLPQGRKAFF. As DNA, the CDR3 is TGTGCCAGCAGCTTACCCCAGGGTAGGAAAGCTTTCTTT.

Comment on this clone: An end of the junction differs from the germline gene, which may be a read error. The V and J genes are TRBV5-1 and TRBJ1-2; perhaps TRBD1 as D (6 bases). The CDR3 length is 18 residues. Looked up from germline, CDR1 is SGHRS and CDR2 is YFSETQ. This chain's CDR3 is CASSFLGQPIPPNLQHSF. The CDR3 nucleotides read TGCGCCAGCAGCTTTTTAGGACAGCCGATACCGCCTAATCTACAGCACTCCTTC.

J is TRBJ2-3 and V is TRBV27; D is unresolved. Germline assignment: CDR1 MNHEY and CDR2 SMNVEV (reference sequence). Trimming removed 4 bases from V and 0 bases from J, with 8 bases in between. This CDR3 contains 14 residues. The CDR3 reads CASSSRLSTDTQYF. In nucleotides, the CDR3 is TGTGCCAGCAGTTCCAGACTTAGCACAGATACGCAGTATTTT.

The V gene is TRBV11-2, the J gene TRBJ1-2; 8 nucleotides agree with TRBD1. The CDR3 sequence is 15 residues long. Germline V gene sequence: CDR1 SGHAT, CDR2 FQNNGV. Trimming removed 5 bases from V and 6 bases from J; junction bases left unmatched: 11. This CDR3 reads CASSGLKTGEDGYTF. The CDR3 DNA reads TGTGCCAGCAGCGGCTTAAAGACAGGGGAGGATGGCTACACCTTC. Full variable domain (outside the CDR3, taken from reference TRBV11-2 and TRBJ1-2): EAGVAQSPRYKIIEKRQSVAFWCNPISGHATLYWYQQILGQGPKLLIQFQNNGVVDDSQLPKDRFSAERLKGVDSTLKIQPAKLEDSAVYLCASSGLKTGEDGYTFGSGTRLTVV.

The chain links TRBV27 to TRBJ2-7, with D perhaps matching TRBD1 (5 bases). V was pared by 5 bases and J by 3 bases, with 11 bases between. The CDR3 extends over 13 amino acids. Germline assignment: CDR1 MNHEY and CDR2 SMNVEV (reference sequence). The CDR3 region is CASSRIGVYEQYF. The CDR3 DNA reads as TGTGCCAGCAGTCGTATAGGGGTCTACGAGCAGTACTTC.

The V and J genes are TRBV19 and TRBJ1-5; D may be TRBD1 (6 bases). This CDR3 has 14 amino acids. Looked up from germline, CDR1 is LNHDA and CDR2 is SQIVND (reference sequence). The germline V and J ends were trimmed by 9 bases and 4 bases, with 16 bases remaining between them. CDR3 amino acids: CASKEQQGNQPQHF. In DNA, the CDR3 is TGTGCCAGCAAAGAACAACAGGGTAATCAGCCCCAGCATTTT.

The chain recombines TRBV15 with TRBJ2-2; 9 bases agree with TRBD1. The germline gives CDR1 LNHNV, CDR2 YYDKDF (reference sequence). The CDR3 has 17 residues. V shed 0 bases and J 3 bases; nucleotides not matched to a gene: 5. CDR3 nucleotides: TGTGCCACCAGCAGAGATCGTCGGACAGGGGACACCGGGGAGCTGTTTTTT. This translates into CATSRDRRTGDTGELFF.

V gene TRBV5-4 combines with J gene TRBJ2-2; no reliable D call. The length of the CDR3 is 14 residues. CDR1 and CDR2 from the germline V gene are SGHNT and YYREEE (reference sequence). V lost 0 bases to trimming and J lost 4 bases, with 7 bases between them. Here the CDR3 DNA reads TGTGCCAGCAGCTTGGCTCGTGTCACCGGGGAGCTGTTTTTT. Translated: CASSLARVTGELFF.

The CDR3 nucleotides are TGTGCCAGCAGCGTTCTGTCCTACGAGCAGTACTTC. Translation: CASSVLSYEQYF. The J gene is TRBJ2-7, the V gene TRBV7-2; D is unclear. V was clipped by 5 bases and J by 1 base, with 6 bases between them. The CDR3 sequence is 12 residues long. Germline V gives CDR1 SGHTA, CDR2 FQGNSA.

The rearrangement joins TRBV11-2 to TRBJ2-7; D is possibly TRBD1 (6 bases). CDR1 is SGHAT, CDR2 FQNNGV, per germline. This CDR3 comprises 14 residues. V lost 5 bases and J lost 5, with 16 bases in between. DNA of the CDR3: TGTGCCAGCAGCCCTCGAACAGGGATCCACGAGCAGTACTTC. It specifies CASSPRTGIHEQYF.

Only one count was recorded for this clone. The chain has TRBV5-4 and TRBJ2-7; weak D call: TRBD1 (6 bases). The CDR3 contains 13 residues. CDR1 is SGHNT and CDR2 is YYREEE in the germline V gene (reference sequence). The V gene lost 2 bases and the J gene lost 5 bases, with 11 bases spanning the gap. The CDR3 DNA is TGTGCCAGCAGCTTTGGACAGTTAAACGAGCAGTACTTC. Its translation is CASSFGQLNEQYF.

This rearrangement joins TRBV28 to TRBJ2-2, with 12 bases matching TRBD2. The V and J ends lost 6 bases and 7 bases, in that order; junction bases with no gene match: 9. Germline CDR1 is MDHEN and CDR2 is SYDVKM. There are 16 residues in the CDR3. For the CDR3, the DNA is TGTGCCAGCAGCAGGACTAGCGGGATAGGAAACGGGGAGCTGTTTTTT. This translates into CASSRTSGIGNGELFF.

The V call is TRBV2, the J call TRBJ1-1; TRBD1 agrees at 10 bases. The CDR3 spans 12 residues. Germline CDR1 and CDR2: SNHLY and FYNNEI. V dropped 6 bases and J dropped 10; count of bases not matched to a gene: 5. The CDR3 DNA sequence: TGTGCCAGCAGGACAGGGGGCCTTCGAGCTTTCTTT. It codes for CASRTGGLRAFF.

The V call is TRBV28, the J call TRBJ2-2; 9 nucleotides line up with TRBD2. Germline lookup yields CDR1 MDHEN and CDR2 SYDVKM. The ends lost 7 bases at V and 4 bases at J; junction bases unmatched: 13. The CDR3 is made up of 17 amino acids. CDR3 coding DNA: TGTGCCAGCACCGGGCCTAGCGGGAAGGGAAGCACCGGGGAGCTGTTTTTT. It translates to CASTGPSGKGSTGELFF.

The chain uses TRBV4-2 and TRBJ1-2, with D perhaps matching TRBD1 (6 bases). V lost 0 bases to trimming and J lost 4 bases, with 18 bases between them. The CDR3 is made up of 17 amino acids. Germline V gene sequence: CDR1 LGHNA, CDR2 YNFKEQ. CDR3 sequence: CASSQDSGQGGLYGYTF. CDR3 sequence (DNA): TGTGCCAGCAGCCAAGATTCGGGACAAGGAGGACTCTATGGCTACACCTTC.

The J gene is TRBJ2-7, the V gene TRBV28, with D possibly TRBD1 on 5 matching bases. Per germline, CDR1 MDHEN and CDR2 SYDVKM. The V end was cut by 8 bases, the J end by 3 bases, with 20 bases between. The CDR3 extends over 15 amino acids. Written as DNA, the CDR3 is TGTGCCAGCCGACCTCGACAGTCCGTCCACTACGAGCAGTACTTC. Translated: CASRPRQSVHYEQYF.